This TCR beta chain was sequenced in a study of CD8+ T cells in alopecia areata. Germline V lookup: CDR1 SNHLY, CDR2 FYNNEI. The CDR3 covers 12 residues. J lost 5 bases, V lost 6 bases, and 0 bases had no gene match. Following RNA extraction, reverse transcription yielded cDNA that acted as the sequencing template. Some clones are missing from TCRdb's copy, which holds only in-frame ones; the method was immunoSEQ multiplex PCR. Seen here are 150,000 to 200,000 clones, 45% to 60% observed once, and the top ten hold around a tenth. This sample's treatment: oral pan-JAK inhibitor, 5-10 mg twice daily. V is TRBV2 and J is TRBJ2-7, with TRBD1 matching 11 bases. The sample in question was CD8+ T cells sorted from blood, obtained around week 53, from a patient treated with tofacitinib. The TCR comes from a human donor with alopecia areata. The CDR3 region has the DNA TGTGCCAGCAGGGACAGGGGGCACGAGCAGTACTTC. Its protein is CASRDRGHEQYF.